Following are 15 T cell receptor beta chains from one sample sequenced in a study of CD8+ T cells in alopecia areata. RNA extraction and reverse transcription yielded cDNA as sequencing template. Profiled with immunoSEQ multiplex PCR; TCRdb holds only in-frame clones, not every one. The sample lists some 130,000 clones; around 49% were seen once. The sequencing here drew on CD8+ T cells sorted from blood, taken at week 0. These receptors all come from a human donor with alopecia areata.

The chain uses TRBV30 and TRBJ1-1; D gene ambiguous. The germline CDR1 and CDR2 sequences are GTSNPN and SVGIG (reference sequence). The V end lost 2 bases, the J end lost 0 bases, and 7 bases lay between the germline ends. The CDR3 spans 13 residues. Written as DNA, the CDR3 is TGTGCCTGGAGTTCGGGGATGAACACTGAAGCTTTCTTT. Its protein is CAWSSGMNTEAFF.

The chain has TRBV4-2 and TRBJ2-5; the match to TRBD2 covers 9 bases. V lost 0 bases and J lost 4; bases outside the gene matches: 9. Germline CDR1 and CDR2: LGHNA and YNFKEQ. The length of the CDR3 is 17 residues. The CDR3: CASSQDDLRGGGETQYF. Written as DNA, the CDR3 is TGTGCCAGCAGCCAAGATGATTTGCGGGGGGGAGGAGAGACCCAGTACTTC.

The rearrangement joins TRBV29-1 to TRBJ1-2; 9 bases align to TRBD1. Losses at the gene ends were 2 bases for V and 8 bases for J; bases not matched to a gene: 3. This CDR3 contains 12 residues. Germline loops: CDR1 SQVTM, CDR2 ANQGSEA. CDR3 amino acids: CSVEPTGGGYTF. The CDR3, as DNA: TGCAGCGTTGAACCTACAGGGGGCGGCTACACCTTC.

This clone occurred many times. V is TRBV6-4 and J is TRBJ2-3, with D perhaps being TRBD1 or TRBD2 (6 bases each). The CDR3 covers 14 residues. Trimming took off 0 bases at V and 4 bases at J, with 8 bases between the two ends. Germline CDR1 reads MRHNA; CDR2 reads SNTAGT. The CDR3 protein is CASSDSGGPDTQYF. The CDR3 region has the DNA TGTGCCAGCAGTGACTCGGGGGGCCCAGATACGCAGTATTTT.

The V call is TRBV7-8, the J call TRBJ2-5; no clear D. V was trimmed by 1 base and J by 8 bases, leaving 8 bases between them. Germline assignment: CDR1 SGHVS and CDR2 FQNEAQ. The CDR3 sequence is 12 residues long. This CDR3 is CASSLGTLTQYF. The CDR3 nucleotides are TGTGCCAGCAGCTTAGGCACTTTAACCCAGTACTTC.

This chain links TRBV4-3 with TRBJ1-2, with D maybe TRBD1 (5 bases). Germline V gene data show CDR1 as LGHNA and CDR2 as YSLEER. This CDR3 contains 14 residues. With 2 bases removed from V and 8 bases from J, the gap between germline ends came to 15 bases. The CDR3 DNA sequence: TGCGCCAGCAGCCAATCAGAGGGGATATTGGGCTACACCTTC. Translating gives CASSQSEGILGYTF.

On this clone itself: Other DNA sequences in the sample encode the same CDR3. This chain links TRBV30 with TRBJ1-2; D possibly corresponds to TRBD1 (5 bases). The CDR3 consists of 12 residues. Trimming removed 1 base from V and 2 bases from J, with 5 bases in between. The V gene's germline CDR1 is GTSNPN and CDR2 SVGIG (reference sequence). CDR3 nucleotide sequence: TGTGCCTGGAGTGCAGGGAACTATGGCTACACCTTC. Amino acids: CAWSAGNYGYTF.

This chain joins TRBV11-1 and TRBJ2-7; D unresolved. Between the trimmed V and J ends, which lost 2 bases and 3 bases, there was a span of 8 bases. CDR3 length: 13 residues. CDR1 SGHAT and CDR2 FQDESV come from the germline V gene (reference sequence). CDR3 sequence: CASSLIADYEQYF. As DNA, the CDR3 is TGTGCCAGCAGCTTAATCGCAGACTACGAGCAGTACTTC. Drawing the rest from reference TRBV11-1 and TRBJ2-7, the complete variable domain is EAEVAQSPRYKITEKSQAVAFWCDPISGHATLYWYRQILGQGPELLVQFQDESVVDDSQLPKDRFSAERLKGVDSTLKIQPAELGDSAMYLCASSLIADYEQYFGPGTRLTVT.

The chain uses TRBV7-9 and TRBJ1-2; no firm D call. The CDR3 extends over 15 amino acids. Deletions cut 1 base from V and 4 bases from J, with 13 bases between. Germline V gene data show CDR1 as SEHNR and CDR2 as FQNEAQ (reference sequence). The CDR3 DNA reads TGTGCCAGCAGCTTAGTCTCAACAGACCTCTATGGCTACACCTTC. Translation: CASSLVSTDLYGYTF.

This clone has only one observation. V gene TRBV27 combines with J gene TRBJ2-1; 7 positions match TRBD1. The V gene's germline CDR1 is MNHEY and CDR2 SMNVEV (reference sequence). This CDR3 spans 14 amino acids. J was trimmed by 10 bases and V by 3 bases; bases with no gene match: 9. The CDR3 DNA reads TGTGCCAGCAGTTTCCAGGGGGACCCTTGGGAGCAGTTCTTC. It encodes CASSFQGDPWEQFF.

The chain links TRBV30 to TRBJ2-5; 12 bases fit TRBD2. The germline CDR1 and CDR2 sequences are GTSNPN and SVGIG (reference sequence). After removal of 1 base from V and 4 bases from J, the junction contained 4 bases not matched to a gene. CDR3 length: 15 amino acids. CDR3 nucleotides: TGTGCCTGGAGTGAAGGACTAGCGGGGAGAGAGACCCAGTACTTC. Its translation is CAWSEGLAGRETQYF.

The chain combines TRBV2 with TRBJ2-5; the match to TRBD2 covers 9 bases. Germline CDR1 SNHLY, CDR2 FYNNEI. V gave up 4 bases and J gave up 0 bases; unmatched junction bases: 9. The CDR3 spans 17 residues. The CDR3 protein is CASSGTSGGPYQETQYF. The CDR3 nucleotides read TGTGCCAGCAGTGGAACCAGCGGGGGGCCGTACCAAGAGACCCAGTACTTC.

This sequence joins TRBV27 and TRBJ1-6; 7 bases agree with TRBD1. The CDR3 covers 13 residues. Losses at the gene ends were 7 bases for V and 9 bases for J; bases not matched to a gene: 6. From germline, CDR1 is MNHEY and CDR2 SMNVEV (reference sequence). This CDR3 reads CASTDGQASPLHF. DNA for the CDR3: TGTGCCAGCACCGATGGACAGGCTTCACCCCTCCACTTT.

The sample holds a few counts of this clone. This rearrangement joins TRBV4-3 to TRBJ2-2; 8 bases are shared with TRBD2. Germline CDR1 LGHNA, CDR2 YSLEER. This CDR3 region has 16 residues. The V and J ends lost 3 bases and 0 bases, in that order; junction bases with no gene match: 3. DNA of the CDR3: TGCGCCAGCAGCCAGAGGACTAGCTCGAACACCGGGGAGCTGTTTTTT. Its translation: CASSQRTSSNTGELFF.

The V and J genes are TRBV27 and TRBJ2-2; no definite D call. This CDR3 has 14 amino acids. Trimming pared 3 bases from V and 0 bases from J, leaving 5 bases between. Germline lookup yields CDR1 MNHEY and CDR2 SMNVEV (reference sequence). CDR3 sequence: CASSFGANTGELFF. DNA of the CDR3: TGTGCCAGCAGTTTCGGAGCGAACACCGGGGAGCTGTTTTTT.